The source of this T cell receptor (beta chain) is a study of blood T cell repertoires in COVID-19. Assay used: immunoSEQ multiplex PCR; TCRdb lists only in-frame clones, some missing. The repertoire consists of 94,000 or so clones, with 70% to 90% occurring once and the leading ten covering 4.8%. Germline V gene sequence: CDR1 MNHNY, CDR2 SVGAGI (reference sequence). V was shortened by 6 bases and J by 6 bases, with 20 bases between the two germline ends. The CDR3 is 16 amino acids. The source material was peripheral blood. The source of this sequence is a woman of 80 years or more with active COVID-19. This chain joins TRBV6-6 and TRBJ2-2, with D maybe TRBD1 (6 bases). This chain's CDR3 is CASRPEQGAGPGELFF. CDR3 bases: TGTGCCAGCAGACCCGAACAGGGTGCCGGTCCCGGGGAGCTGTTTTTT.